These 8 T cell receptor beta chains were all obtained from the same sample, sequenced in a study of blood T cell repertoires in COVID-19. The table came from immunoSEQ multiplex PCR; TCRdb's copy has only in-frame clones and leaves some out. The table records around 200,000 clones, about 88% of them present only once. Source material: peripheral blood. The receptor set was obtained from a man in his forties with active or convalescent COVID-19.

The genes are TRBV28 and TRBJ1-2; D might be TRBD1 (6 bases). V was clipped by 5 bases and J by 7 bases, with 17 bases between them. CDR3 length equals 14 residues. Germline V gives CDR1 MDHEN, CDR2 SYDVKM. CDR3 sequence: CASSRPTGLSGYTF. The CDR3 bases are TGTGCCAGCAGTCGCCCCACAGGGTTGAGTGGCTACACCTTC.

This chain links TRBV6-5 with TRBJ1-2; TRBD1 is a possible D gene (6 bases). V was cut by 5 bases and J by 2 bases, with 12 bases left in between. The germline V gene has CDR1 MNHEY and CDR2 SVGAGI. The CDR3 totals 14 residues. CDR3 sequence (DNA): TGTGCCAGCAGTCCCTACAGGGAAAACTATGGCTACACCTTC. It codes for CASSPYRENYGYTF.

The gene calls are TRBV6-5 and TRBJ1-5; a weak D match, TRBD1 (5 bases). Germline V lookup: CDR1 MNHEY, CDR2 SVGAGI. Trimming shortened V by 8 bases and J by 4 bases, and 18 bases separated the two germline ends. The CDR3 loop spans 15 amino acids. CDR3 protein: CASCSWGGENQPQHF. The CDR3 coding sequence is TGTGCCAGCTGCTCCTGGGGGGGGGAAAATCAGCCCCAGCATTTT.

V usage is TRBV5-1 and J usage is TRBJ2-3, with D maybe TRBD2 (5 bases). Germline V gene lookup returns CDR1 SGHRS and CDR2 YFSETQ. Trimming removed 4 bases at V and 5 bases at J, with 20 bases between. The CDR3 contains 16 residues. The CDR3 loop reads CASSEGGGSMGDTQYF. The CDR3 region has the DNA TGCGCCAGCAGCGAGGGCGGCGGTTCTATGGGAGATACGCAGTATTTT.

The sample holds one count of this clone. CDR3 in DNA: TGCGCCAGCAGCCGATTGCGGGACAGGACCACTGAAGCTTTCTTT. Encoded protein: CASSRLRDRTTEAFF. This chain joins TRBV5-1 and TRBJ1-1; 8 nucleotides match TRBD1. Germline V gene sequence: CDR1 SGHRS, CDR2 YFSETQ. V lost 4 bases to trimming and J lost 4 bases; unmatched junction nucleotides: 9. The CDR3 runs to 15 residues. Complete variable domain (other parts from reference TRBV5-1 and TRBJ1-1): KAGVTQTPRYLIKTRGQQVTLSCSPISGHRSVSWYQQTPGQGLQFLFEYFSETQRNKGNFPGRFSGRQFSNSRSEMNVSTLELGDSALYLCASSRLRDRTTEAFFGQGTRLTVV.

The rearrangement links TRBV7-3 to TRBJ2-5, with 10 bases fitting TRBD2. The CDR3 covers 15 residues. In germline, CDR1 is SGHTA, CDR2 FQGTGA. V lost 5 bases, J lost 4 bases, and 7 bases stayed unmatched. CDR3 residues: CASSTLGLARETQYF. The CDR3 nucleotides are TGTGCCAGCAGCACCTTGGGACTAGCGAGAGAGACCCAGTACTTC.

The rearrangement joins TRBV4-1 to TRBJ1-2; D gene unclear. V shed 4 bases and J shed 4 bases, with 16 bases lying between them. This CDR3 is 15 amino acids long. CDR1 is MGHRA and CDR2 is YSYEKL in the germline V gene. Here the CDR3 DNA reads TGCGCCAGCAGCCCCAACTGGGAGGGCGGCTATGGCTACACCTTC. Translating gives CASSPNWEGGYGYTF.

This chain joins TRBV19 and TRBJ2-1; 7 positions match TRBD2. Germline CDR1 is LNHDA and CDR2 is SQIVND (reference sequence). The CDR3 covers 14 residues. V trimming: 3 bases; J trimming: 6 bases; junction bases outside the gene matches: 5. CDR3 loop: CASSIGGFPNEQFF. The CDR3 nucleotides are TGTGCCAGTAGTATCGGGGGGTTTCCCAATGAGCAGTTCTTC.